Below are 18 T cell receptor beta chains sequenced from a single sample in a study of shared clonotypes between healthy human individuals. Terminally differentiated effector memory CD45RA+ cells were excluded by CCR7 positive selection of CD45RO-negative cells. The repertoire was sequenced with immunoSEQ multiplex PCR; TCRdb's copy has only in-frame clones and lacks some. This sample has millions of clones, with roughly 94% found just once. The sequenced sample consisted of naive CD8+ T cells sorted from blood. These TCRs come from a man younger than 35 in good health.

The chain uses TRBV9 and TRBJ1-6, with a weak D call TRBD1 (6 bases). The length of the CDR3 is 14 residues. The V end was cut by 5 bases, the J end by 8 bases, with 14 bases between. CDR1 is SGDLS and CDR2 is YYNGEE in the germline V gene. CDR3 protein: CASSWGPPDSPLHF. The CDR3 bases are TGTGCCAGCAGTTGGGGGCCCCCGGATTCACCCCTCCACTTT.

The CDR3 loop is CASSLAVGSPYEQYF. The DNA of the CDR3 is TGTGCCAGCAGCTTGGCGGTGGGGTCCCCCTACGAGCAGTACTTC. The chain has TRBV7-8 and TRBJ2-7; D is undetermined. The CDR3 totals 15 residues. The V end was cut by 3 bases, the J end by 2 bases, with 14 bases between. Germline V gene lookup returns CDR1 SGHVS and CDR2 FQNEAQ.

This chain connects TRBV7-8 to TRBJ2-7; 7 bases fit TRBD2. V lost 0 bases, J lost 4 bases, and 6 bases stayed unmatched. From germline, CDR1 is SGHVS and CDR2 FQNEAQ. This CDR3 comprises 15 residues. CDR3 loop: CASSLAEGLPYEQYF. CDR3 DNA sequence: TGTGCCAGCAGCTTAGCAGAGGGACTACCTTACGAGCAGTACTTC.

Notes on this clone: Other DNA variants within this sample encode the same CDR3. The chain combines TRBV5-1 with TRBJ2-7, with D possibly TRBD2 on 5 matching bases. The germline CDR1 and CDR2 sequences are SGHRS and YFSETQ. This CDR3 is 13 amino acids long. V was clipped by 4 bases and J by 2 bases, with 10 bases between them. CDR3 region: CASSLEAAYEQYF. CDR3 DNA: TGCGCCAGCAGCCTGGAGGCAGCCTACGAGCAGTACTTC.

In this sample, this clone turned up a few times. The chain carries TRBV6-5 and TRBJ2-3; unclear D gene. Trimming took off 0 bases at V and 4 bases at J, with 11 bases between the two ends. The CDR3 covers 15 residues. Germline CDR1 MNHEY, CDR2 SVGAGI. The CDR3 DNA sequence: TGTGCCAGCAGTTACTCGGTGGGCAGTGCAGATACGCAGTATTTT. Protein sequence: CASSYSVGSADTQYF.

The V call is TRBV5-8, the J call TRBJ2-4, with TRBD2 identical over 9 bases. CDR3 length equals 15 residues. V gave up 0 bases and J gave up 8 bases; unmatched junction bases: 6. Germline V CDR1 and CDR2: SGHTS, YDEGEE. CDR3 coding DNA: TGTGCCAGCAGCTTGGGGCTAGCGGGGTCGGACATTCAGTACTTC. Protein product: CASSLGLAGSDIQYF.

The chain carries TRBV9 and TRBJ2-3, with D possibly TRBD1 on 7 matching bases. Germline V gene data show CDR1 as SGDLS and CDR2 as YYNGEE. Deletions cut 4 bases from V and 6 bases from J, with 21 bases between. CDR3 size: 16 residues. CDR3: CASSSGDRFMGDTQYF. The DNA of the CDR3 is TGTGCCAGCAGCTCGGGGGACAGATTTATGGGGGATACGCAGTATTTT.

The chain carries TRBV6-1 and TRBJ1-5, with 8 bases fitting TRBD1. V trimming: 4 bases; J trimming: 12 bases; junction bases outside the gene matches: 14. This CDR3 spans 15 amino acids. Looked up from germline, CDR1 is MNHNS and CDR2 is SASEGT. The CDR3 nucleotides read TGTGCCAGCAGTGCTCTGACAGGGGTGGCTGAATTCCAGCATTTT. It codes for CASSALTGVAEFQHF.

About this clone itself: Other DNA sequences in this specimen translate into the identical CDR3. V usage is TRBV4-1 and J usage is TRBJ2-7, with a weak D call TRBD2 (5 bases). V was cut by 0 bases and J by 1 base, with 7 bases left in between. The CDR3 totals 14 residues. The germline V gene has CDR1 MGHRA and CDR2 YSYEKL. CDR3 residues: CASSQDGGSYEQYF. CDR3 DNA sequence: TGCGCCAGCAGCCAAGATGGCGGGTCCTACGAGCAGTACTTC.

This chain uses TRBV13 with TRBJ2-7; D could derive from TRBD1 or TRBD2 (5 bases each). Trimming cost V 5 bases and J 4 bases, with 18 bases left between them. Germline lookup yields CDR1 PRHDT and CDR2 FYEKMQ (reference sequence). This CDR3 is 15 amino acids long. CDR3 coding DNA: TGTGCCAGCAGCCCGGACCGGGACCGACGATACGAGCAGTACTTC. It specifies CASSPDRDRRYEQYF.

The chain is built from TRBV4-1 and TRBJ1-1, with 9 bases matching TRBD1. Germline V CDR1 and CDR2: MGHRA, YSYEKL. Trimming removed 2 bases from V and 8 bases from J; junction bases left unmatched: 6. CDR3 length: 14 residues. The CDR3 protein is CASSQTYRGPEAFF. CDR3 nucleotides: TGCGCCAGCAGCCAAACTTACAGGGGGCCGGAAGCTTTCTTT.

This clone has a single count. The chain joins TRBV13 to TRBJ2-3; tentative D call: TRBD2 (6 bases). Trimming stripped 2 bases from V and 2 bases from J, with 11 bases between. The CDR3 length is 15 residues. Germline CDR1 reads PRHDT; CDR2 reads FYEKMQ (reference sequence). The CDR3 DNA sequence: TGTGCCAGCAGCTTAACCGCGGGACTCACAGATACGCAGTATTTT. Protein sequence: CASSLTAGLTDTQYF.

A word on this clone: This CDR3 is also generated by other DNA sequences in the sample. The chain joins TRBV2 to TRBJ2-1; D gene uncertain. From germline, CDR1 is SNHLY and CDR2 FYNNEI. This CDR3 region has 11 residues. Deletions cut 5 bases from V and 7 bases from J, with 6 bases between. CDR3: CASSPSNEQFF. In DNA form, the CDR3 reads TGTGCCAGCAGTCCTTCTAATGAGCAGTTCTTC.

The CDR3 sequence is CASSLAREFYEQYF. The CDR3 bases are TGTGCCAGCAGCTTAGCCCGAGAATTCTACGAGCAGTACTTC. The V call is TRBV7-2, the J call TRBJ2-5; D uncertain. The J call may be faulty, since TRBJ2-7 better matches the DNA end. The CDR3 covers 14 residues. Looked up from germline, CDR1 is SGHTA and CDR2 is FQGNSA.

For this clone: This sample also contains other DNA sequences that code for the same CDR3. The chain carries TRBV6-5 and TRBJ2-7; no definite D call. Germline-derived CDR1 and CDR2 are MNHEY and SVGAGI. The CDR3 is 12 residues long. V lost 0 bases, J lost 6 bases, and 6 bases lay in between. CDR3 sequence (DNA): TGTGCCAGCAGTTACTCAGGTGGCGAGCAGTACTTC. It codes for CASSYSGGEQYF.

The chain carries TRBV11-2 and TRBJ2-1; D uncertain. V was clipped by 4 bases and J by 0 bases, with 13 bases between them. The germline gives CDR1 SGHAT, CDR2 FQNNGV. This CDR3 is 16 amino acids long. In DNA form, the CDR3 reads TGTGCCAGCAGCTCTCCGCTCGTTAGCTCCTACAATGAGCAGTTCTTC. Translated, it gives CASSSPLVSSYNEQFF.

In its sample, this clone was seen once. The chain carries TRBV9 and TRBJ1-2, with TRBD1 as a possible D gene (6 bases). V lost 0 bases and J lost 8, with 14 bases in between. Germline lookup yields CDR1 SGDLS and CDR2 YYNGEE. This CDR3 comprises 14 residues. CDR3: CASSVGDTSQGYTF. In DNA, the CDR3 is TGTGCCAGCAGCGTAGGGGACACCTCCCAGGGCTACACCTTC.

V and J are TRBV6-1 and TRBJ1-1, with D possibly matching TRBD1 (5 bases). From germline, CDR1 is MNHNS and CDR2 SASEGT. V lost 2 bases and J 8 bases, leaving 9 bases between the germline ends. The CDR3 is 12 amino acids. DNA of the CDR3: TGTGCCAGCAGTGAACAAGGGACCGAAGCTTTCTTT. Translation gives CASSEQGTEAFF.